The clone carrying this T cell receptor (beta chain) was counted many times. The target antigen is unknown. V was pared by 5 bases and J by 1 base, with 11 bases of the junction left unmatched. Germline values: CDR1 PRHDT, CDR2 FYEKMQ (reference sequence). This CDR3 has 17 amino acids. The data were taken from a study of regulatory T cells in long-lasting Graves disease. Study results and limitations: Under persistent disease, TRBV28, TRBJ1-2 and TRBJ2-5 were used preferentially. Accuracy might have suffered from few samples. Sampling was limited to peripheral blood rather than thyroid tissue.

TCR beta libraries were built with iRepertoire HTBI primers and Arm-PCR of CDR3 regions. Using its own MiXCR run on the multiplex PCR reads, TCRdb lists one record per CDR3 protein. The sample has 620,000 or so distinct CDR3 sequences; about 16% are singletons. Described time point: newly diagnosed GD, antithyroid drugs for less than 3 months. The TCR library was made from RNA extracted from PBMCs. This sample was shared with a second study, whose subject was T cells in Graves' hyperthyroidism and ophthalmopathy.

Sequenced material: peripheral blood mononuclear cells (PBMCs), taken at new diagnosis, from a patient treated with antithyroid drugs. The sequence was collected from a woman aged 25 to 39 with Graves disease. The chain couples TRBV13 to TRBJ2-3; 8 bases line up with TRBD2. For the CDR3, the DNA is TGTGCCAGCAGCCCACAACGGGAGGGCCGTTGCACAGATACGCAGTATTTT. Residues: CASSPQREGRCTDTQYF. The variable domain in full, with the rest retrieved from reference TRBV13 and TRBJ2-3, is AAGVIQSPRHLIKEKRETATLKCYPIPRHDTVYWYQQGPGQDPQFLISFYEKMQSDKGSIPDRFSAQQFSDYHSELNMSSLELGDSALYFCASSPQREGRCTDTQYFGPGTRLTVL.